These T cell receptor beta chains were read from a single sample in a study of identical twins. Each CDR3 protein gets one entry after TCRdb re-called the 5' RACE reads with MiXCR. This table holds around 370,000 distinct CDR3 sequences, 9% to 10% found once. The material sequenced was naive T cells sorted from blood. The origin of the receptors is a woman aged 45 to 65 in good health. The CDR3 runs from the conserved cysteine through the conserved F or W. The order of the fields is V gene, D gene, J gene, clone size, CDR3 protein, CDR3 DNA. D genes are given only for firm matches. Size is omitted from some rows. Given values are once, few, many or a class for expanded clones.

>TRBV28|.|TRBJ2-3|.
CASRPFGRGPSTDTQYF
TGTGCCAGCAGGCCGTTTGGGCGGGGGCCTAGCACAGATACGCAGTATTTT
>TRBV9|TRBD2|TRBJ2-1|.
CASSVGLDPRRDEQFF
TGTGCCAGCAGCGTGGGACTAGACCCGAGACGGGATGAGCAGTTCTTC
>TRBV20-1|.|TRBJ2-5|.
CSARDLPTTGTQYF
TGCAGTGCTAGAGATCTACCGACCACTGGGACCCAGTACTTC
>TRBV12-3/TRBV12-4|.|TRBJ2-3|many
CASTRAGSADTQYF
TGTGCCAGCACCAGAGCTGGGAGCGCAGATACGCAGTATTTT
>TRBV7-9|.|TRBJ2-7|.
CASSPVLTEDSYEQYF
TGTGCCAGCAGCCCCGTTTTGACGGAGGACTCCTACGAGCAGTACTTC
>TRBV15|.|TRBJ2-2|few
CATSRDVGLLPEPTGELFF
TGTGCCACCAGCAGAGATGTGGGACTTCTGCCTGAGCCCACCGGGGAGCTGTTTTTT
>TRBV29-1|.|TRBJ1-1|few
CSVRQNTEAFF
TGCAGCGTTCGCCAGAACACTGAAGCTTTCTTT
>TRBV27|.|TRBJ1-6|few
CASSFRGHNSPLHF
TGTGCCAGCAGTTTCAGGGGCCATAATTCACCCCTCCACTTT
>TRBV20-1|.|TRBJ2-6|.
CSAKVSGANVLTF
TGCAGTGCCAAGGTTTCTGGGGCCAACGTCCTGACTTTC
>TRBV24-1|.|TRBJ2-5|.
CATSDFGGGTKTQYF
TGTGCCACCAGTGATTTCGGCGGCGGGACGAAGACCCAGTACTTC
>TRBV12-3/TRBV12-4|.|TRBJ2-5|.
CASSAGLSQETQYF
TGTGCCAGCAGCGCCGGTCTATCTCAAGAGACCCAGTACTTC
>TRBV7-2|.|TRBJ1-5|once
CASSRLQGGQPQHF
TGTGCCAGCAGCCGACTACAGGGTGGCCAGCCCCAGCATTTT
>TRBV20-1|TRBD2|TRBJ2-3|few
CSAQIAGTSYDTQYF
TGCAGTGCCCAGATAGCGGGAACTTCTTACGATACGCAGTATTTT
>TRBV3-1|.|TRBJ2-2|.
CASSQGGITGELFF
TGTGCCAGCAGCCAAGGGGGGATTACCGGGGAGCTGTTTTTT
>TRBV30|.|TRBJ2-1|.
CAWSVQGSDEQFF
TGTGCCTGGAGTGTACAAGGGAGCGATGAGCAGTTCTTC
>TRBV29-1|.|TRBJ1-2|few
CSVITGSEDYGYTF
TGCAGCGTAATAACCGGGTCAGAAGATTATGGCTACACCTTC
>TRBV12-3/TRBV12-4|.|TRBJ2-3|.
CASSLAGGVEDTQYF
TGTGCCAGCAGTTTAGCCGGAGGGGTGGAGGATACGCAGTATTTT
>TRBV20-1|TRBD2|TRBJ2-7|.
CSARGGGGRREQYF
TGCAGTGCTAGGGGCGGCGGCGGGAGGCGCGAGCAGTACTTC
>TRBV20-1|TRBD1|TRBJ1-2|few
CSARTDRANYGYTF
TGCAGTGCTAGGACGGACAGGGCTAACTATGGCTACACCTTC
>TRBV7-8|TRBD2|TRBJ2-1|.
CASSLTSGRAIRDNEQFF
TGTGCCAGCAGCTTAACTAGCGGGAGGGCAATTCGTGACAATGAGCAGTTCTTC
>TRBV7-2|TRBD2|TRBJ2-3|.
CASSLGGGWQGTDTQNF
TGTGCCAGCAGCTTAGGGGGAGGGTGGCAGGGCACAGATACGCAGAATTTT
>TRBV14|.|TRBJ2-5|few
CASSPGQTSQETQYF
TGTGCCAGCAGCCCGGGACAAACCTCCCAAGAGACCCAGTACTTC
>TRBV12-3/TRBV12-4|.|TRBJ2-1|many
CASSLLGEQFF
TGTGCCAGCAGTTTATTGGGTGAGCAGTTCTTC
>TRBV15|.|TRBJ1-2|.
CATSRDINPEGYTF
TGTGCCACCAGCAGAGATATAAATCCGGAGGGCTACACCTTC
>TRBV6-5|TRBD1|TRBJ2-1|many
CASSYGGQGAGNEQFF
TGTGCCAGCAGTTACGGGGGACAGGGGGCGGGCAATGAGCAGTTCTTC
>TRBV20-1|.|TRBJ2-7|many
CSARDHHSEQYF
TGCAGTGCTAGAGATCACCACTCAGAGCAGTACTTC
>TRBV5-1|.|TRBJ2-1|.
CASSSGQIEQFF
TGCGCCAGCAGCTCTGGACAGATTGAGCAGTTCTTC
>TRBV29-1|.|TRBJ2-7|many
CSARRDTYEQYF
TGCAGCGCCCGACGGGATACCTACGAGCAGTACTTC
>TRBV3-1|.|TRBJ1-6|few
CASSQGVPPLHF
TGTGCCAGCAGCCAAGGAGTCCCACCCCTCCACTTT
>TRBV4-1|.|TRBJ2-3|many
CASSLPQGRTDTQYF
TGCGCCAGCAGCCTACCACAGGGTAGAACAGATACGCAGTATTTT
>TRBV18|.|TRBJ2-5|many
CASSPGETQYF
TGTGCCAGCAGTCCGGGGGAGACCCAGTACTTC
>TRBV20-1|.|TRBJ2-3|many
CSAPDSTQYF
TGCAGTGCTCCTGATAGTACGCAGTATTTT
>TRBV7-9|TRBD1|TRBJ2-7|few
CASSLNIGTGGSYEQYF
TGTGCCAGCAGCTTAAATATTGGGACAGGGGGTTCGTACGAGCAGTACTTC
>TRBV3-1|TRBD2|TRBJ2-1|.
CASSHGREFRDEQFF
TGTGCCAGCAGCCACGGGAGGGAGTTCAGGGATGAGCAGTTCTTC
>TRBV3-1|.|TRBJ2-5|.
CASSPGVGKQETQYF
TGTGCCAGCAGCCCGGGGGTCGGGAAACAAGAGACCCAGTACTTC
>TRBV10-3|TRBD1|TRBJ2-2|few
CAISEPGGADSTGELFF
TGTGCCATCAGTGAGCCAGGGGGAGCGGATAGTACCGGGGAGCTGTTTTTT
>TRBV14|.|TRBJ2-3|few
CASSQGLSGTQYF
TGTGCCAGCAGCCAAGGTTTATCGGGAACGCAGTATTTT
>TRBV6-5|.|TRBJ2-2|many
CASSLRNGELFF
TGTGCCAGCAGTCTGAGGAACGGGGAGCTGTTTTTT
>TRBV5-1|.|TRBJ1-1|few
CASSFNRFSTEAFF
TGCGCCAGCAGCTTTAACAGGTTTAGCACTGAAGCTTTCTTT
>TRBV11-2|TRBD1|TRBJ1-2|many
CASSLVGRGHGYTF
TGTGCCAGCAGCTTAGTTGGCAGGGGGCATGGCTACACCTTC
>TRBV12-3/TRBV12-4|.|TRBJ1-1|many
CASGRNTEAFF
TGTGCCAGCGGCAGGAACACTGAAGCTTTCTTT
>TRBV6-4|.|TRBJ2-3|few
CASSEFWHSGTDTQYF
TGTGCCAGCAGTGAATTTTGGCACAGCGGCACAGATACGCAGTATTTT
>TRBV6-2/TRBV6-3|.|TRBJ2-2|.
CASSSTIPSGELFF
TGTGCCAGCAGTTCTACGATTCCAAGCGGGGAGCTGTTTTTT
>TRBV7-6|TRBD1|TRBJ2-1|.
CASSLEGAGYNEQFF
TGTGCCAGCAGCTTAGAGGGGGCAGGGTACAATGAGCAGTTCTTC
>TRBV5-1|TRBD2|TRBJ2-1|.
CASSFRTSSGTSYNEQFF
TGCGCCAGCAGCTTCCGAACCTCTAGCGGGACTTCCTACAATGAGCAGTTCTTC
>TRBV6-5|.|TRBJ1-2|few
CASRGGVGYTF
TGTGCCAGCAGAGGGGGGGTAGGCTACACCTTC
>TRBV7-6|.|TRBJ2-7|few
CASSLSDGVNYEQYF
TGTGCCAGCAGCTTAAGCGACGGGGTAAACTACGAGCAGTACTTC
>TRBV6-5|TRBD2|TRBJ2-1|many
CASSPSGYYNEQFF
TGTGCCAGCAGTCCTAGCGGATACTACAATGAGCAGTTCTTC
>TRBV7-9|TRBD1|TRBJ2-3|many
CASSLSGTGTDTQYF
TGTGCCAGCAGCTTATCCGGGACAGGGACAGATACGCAGTATTTT
>TRBV19|TRBD2|TRBJ2-1|.
CASSPGLANEQFF
TGTGCCAGTAGCCCGGGACTAGCGAATGAGCAGTTCTTC
>TRBV3-1|.|TRBJ1-1|.
CASTQTVLNTEAFF
TGTGCCAGCACCCAGACAGTGCTGAACACTGAAGCTTTCTTT
>TRBV6-6|TRBD2|TRBJ2-5|few
CASSYSRLAGFETQYF
TGTGCCAGCAGTTACTCACGACTAGCGGGGTTTGAGACCCAGTACTTC
>TRBV11-2|.|TRBJ2-5|few
CASSLDHVLAEETQETQYF
TGTGCCAGCAGCTTAGATCATGTATTGGCAGAAGAAACCCAAGAGACCCAGTACTTC
>TRBV7-6|.|TRBJ2-2|.
CASSSTGIGELFF
TGTGCCAGCAGCTCTACAGGGATCGGGGAGCTGTTTTTT
>TRBV11-2|TRBD1|TRBJ2-6|.
CASSPVGQGVAGANVLTF
TGTGCCAGCAGCCCCGTGGGACAGGGGGTTGCTGGGGCCAACGTCCTGACTTTC
>TRBV14|TRBD1|TRBJ2-7|.
CASSQRDRGNYEQYF
TGTGCCAGCAGCCAAAGGGACAGGGGTAACTACGAGCAGTACTTC
>TRBV27|TRBD1|TRBJ1-6|.
CASSFLSTGGNSPLHF
TGTGCCAGCAGTTTCCTATCGACAGGGGGTAATTCACCCCTCCACTTT
>TRBV12-3/TRBV12-4|.|TRBJ1-2|many
CASSREGSGGYTF
TGTGCCAGCAGTCGCGAAGGTTCGGGGGGCTACACCTTC
>TRBV20-1|TRBD2|TRBJ2-1|few
CSAEDAEQGLAGNEQFF
TGCAGTGCCGAAGACGCGGAACAAGGACTAGCCGGCAATGAGCAGTTCTTC